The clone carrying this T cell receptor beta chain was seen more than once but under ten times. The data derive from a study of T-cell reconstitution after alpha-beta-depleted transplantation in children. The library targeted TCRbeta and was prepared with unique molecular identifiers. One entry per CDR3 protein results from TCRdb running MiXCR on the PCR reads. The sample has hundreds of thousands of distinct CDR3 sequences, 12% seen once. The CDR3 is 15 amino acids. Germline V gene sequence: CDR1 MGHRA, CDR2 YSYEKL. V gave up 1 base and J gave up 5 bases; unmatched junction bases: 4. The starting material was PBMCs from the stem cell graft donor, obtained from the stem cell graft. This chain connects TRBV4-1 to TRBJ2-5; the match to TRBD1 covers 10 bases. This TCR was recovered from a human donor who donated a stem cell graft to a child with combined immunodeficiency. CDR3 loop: CASSQGQGAGETQYF. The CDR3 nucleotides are TGCGCCAGCAGCCAAGGACAGGGGGCAGGGGAGACCCAGTACTTC.